Given below is one TCR beta chain in context. Germline is not matched at one junction end, which may reflect a read error. RNA was extracted from bulk tissue without any cell sorting. This non-tumor lung sample came from over 3 cm beyond the tumor edge. This sample stems from a study of tumor and adjacent non-tumor tissue in lung cancer. The wider study: There were some 12 adenocarcinoma, 2 squamous cell carcinoma and 1 small cell lung cancer cases. On average, productive TCRbeta reads reached 4 million to 5 million per sample.

The library came from three nested PCR rounds adapted from ARM-PCR protocols. One entry per CDR3 protein results from TCRdb running MiXCR on the multiplex PCR reads. This table holds approximately 100,000 distinct CDR3 sequences, roughly 60% found once. This CDR3 is 13 amino acids long. Germline V gene sequence: CDR1 MGHDK, CDR2 SYGVNS. This sequence joins TRBV25-1 and TRBJ1-1; TRBD1 agrees at 8 bases. The specimen was distant non-tumor lung tissue. The receptor's source is a man under 40 with non-small cell lung cancer. The CDR3 reads CAGRSQGEGEAFF. CDR3 bases: TGTGCCGGCAGATCACAGGGGGAAGGTGAAGCTTTCTTT.